This TCR beta chain is drawn from a study of cytomegalovirus exposure and HLA in healthy donors. Findings of the study overall: Altogether, more than 150 TCR beta chains were recorded as cytomegalovirus-associated.

With 60 Vbeta and 13 Jbeta primers, the PCR was carried out. Assay used: immunoSEQ multiplex PCR; TCRdb lists only in-frame clones, some missing. The table lists 110,000 or so clones, 70% to 85% of them singletons. The CDR3 runs 16 residues. In germline, CDR1 is LNHDA, CDR2 SQIVND (reference sequence). Germline trimming cut 5 bases from V and 8 bases from J; bases unmatched to any gene: 13. For this clone: What it binds is unknown.

The sequencing input was PBMCs. The TCR sequence derives from a woman younger than 30 in good health and CMV-seronegative. This chain joins TRBV19 and TRBJ2-1; 9 bases match TRBD1. In DNA, the CDR3 is TGTGCCAGTAGTGAGGACAGGGGACCCTCATTTTATGAGCAGTTCTTC. Translation: CASSEDRGPSFYEQFF.